A selection of T cell receptor beta chains follows, all from one sample in a study of OX40 agonist ivuxolimab in advanced cancers. Only in-frame clones appear in the TCRdb table, and some are missing; sequencing was by immunoSEQ multiplex PCR. This sample yields some 100,000 clones, of which 70% to 90% are seen a single time; over 1.5% belongs to the top ten. This sample comprised CD4+ or CD8+ T cells sorted from blood, obtained in a trial of the OX40 agonist ivuxolimab. Every receptor here comes from an adult with an advanced solid tumor such as melanoma, head and neck, liver or kidney cancer. CDR3s include the opening cysteine and the closing phenylalanine or tryptophan. The order of the fields is D gene, V gene, J gene, clone size, CDR3 DNA, CDR3 protein. D genes are given only for firm matches. Clone size, where shown, is once, few, many, or a class for clones that have expanded.

D: NA
V: TRBV9
J: TRBJ1-2
size: NA
DNA: TGTGCCAGCAGTGCGGGAGGTCCAGGGGGCTACACCTTC
CDR3: CASSAGGPGGYTF

D: NA
V: TRBV15
J: TRBJ2-5
size: few
DNA: TGTGCCACCAGCAGTCCCTCGGCTCTCTTGGAGACCCAGTACTTC
CDR3: CATSSPSALLETQYF

D: NA
V: TRBV9
J: TRBJ1-2
size: few
DNA: TGTGCCAGCAGCGTAGGCGGGCGAGACTATGGCTACACCTTC
CDR3: CASSVGGRDYGYTF

D: TRBD1
V: TRBV18
J: TRBJ2-1
size: few
DNA: TGTGCCAGCTCGGACCAGGGGGCCCATGAGCAGTTCTTC
CDR3: CASSDQGAHEQFF

D: TRBD2
V: TRBV5-1
J: TRBJ2-7
size: NA
DNA: TGCGCCAGCAGCTTGGCTATGACTAGCGGGAGGTACGAGCAGTACTTC
CDR3: CASSLAMTSGRYEQYF

D: TRBD2
V: TRBV7-2
J: TRBJ2-7
size: NA
DNA: TGTGCCAGCAGCGAGACTAGCGGGGGCTCCTACGAGCAGTACTTC
CDR3: CASSETSGGSYEQYF

D: TRBD2
V: TRBV5-1
J: TRBJ2-7
size: NA
DNA: TGCGCCAGCAGGGTGACTAGCGAGGACTCCTACGAGCAGTACTTC
CDR3: CASRVTSEDSYEQYF

D: NA
V: TRBV5-1
J: TRBJ1-3
size: NA
DNA: TGCGCCAGCAGCTTTGGACCTGGAAACACCATATATTTT
CDR3: CASSFGPGNTIYF

D: NA
V: TRBV5-1
J: TRBJ2-3
size: NA
DNA: TGCGCCAGCGTCTCTAGCTTGAGCACAGATACGCAGTATTTT
CDR3: CASVSSLSTDTQYF

D: NA
V: TRBV7-2
J: TRBJ2-7
size: NA
DNA: TGTGCCAGCAGCCCCTCGGGACACCTATCCTACGAGCAGTACTTC
CDR3: CASSPSGHLSYEQYF

D: NA
V: TRBV4-1
J: TRBJ2-5
size: NA
DNA: TGCGCCAGCAGCCAAGCCTCCCGGGGAGTTTACCAAGAGACCCAGTACTTC
CDR3: CASSQASRGVYQETQYF

D: NA
V: TRBV7-3
J: TRBJ2-6
size: NA
DNA: TGTGCCAGCAGCTTACTGGCAACGTCTTCTGGGGCCAACGTCCTGACTTTC
CDR3: CASSLLATSSGANVLTF

D: NA
V: TRBV19
J: TRBJ1-2
size: NA
DNA: TGTGCCAGTAGTATCTTGGGGAACTATGGCTACACCTTC
CDR3: CASSILGNYGYTF

D: NA
V: TRBV28
J: TRBJ2-5
size: NA
DNA: TGTGCCAGCAGGCAGGGCTCCTCAGAGACCCAGTACTTC
CDR3: CASRQGSSETQYF

D: TRBD2
V: TRBV4-1
J: TRBJ2-5
size: NA
DNA: TGCGCCAGCAGCCAAGACTTCTCCCCCTCTGCGGGAGGTGAGGAGACCCAGTACTTC
CDR3: CASSQDFSPSAGGEETQYF

D: NA
V: TRBV28
J: TRBJ2-7
size: few
DNA: TGTGCCAGCAGTTTATCCCCAGGGGAACGCGAGCAGTACTTC
CDR3: CASSLSPGEREQYF

D: TRBD1
V: TRBV6-5
J: TRBJ1-1
size: NA
DNA: TGTGCCAGCAGCCGGACAGGGACGGACACTGAAGCTTTCTTT
CDR3: CASSRTGTDTEAFF

D: NA
V: TRBV4-1
J: TRBJ2-3
size: few
DNA: TGCGCCAGCAGCCACGGGACCCCTCGAAGGGTCACAGATACGCAGTATTTT
CDR3: CASSHGTPRRVTDTQYF

D: TRBD1
V: TRBV28
J: TRBJ1-2
size: NA
DNA: TGTGCCACCACCGGGACAGACTATGGCTACACCTTC
CDR3: CATTGTDYGYTF

D: NA
V: TRBV28
J: TRBJ1-3
size: NA
DNA: TGTGCCAGCAGTTTAAGTGCGGGCTTCCCGTTAGACACCATATATTTT
CDR3: CASSLSAGFPLDTIYF

D: TRBD1
V: TRBV7-9
J: TRBJ1-4
size: NA
DNA: TGTGCCAGCAGCCCGGGACAGGGGAAGGAAAAACTGTTTTTT
CDR3: CASSPGQGKEKLFF

D: NA
V: TRBV19
J: TRBJ2-7
size: NA
DNA: TGTGCCAGTATTTTCTCTAGCGTTAGTTCCTACGAGCAGTACTTC
CDR3: CASIFSSVSSYEQYF

D: TRBD2
V: TRBV5-4
J: TRBJ2-3
size: NA
DNA: TGTGCCAGCAGCTTCGCGGGAGGTACAGATACGCAGTATTTT
CDR3: CASSFAGGTDTQYF

D: NA
V: TRBV19
J: TRBJ2-1
size: NA
DNA: TGTGCCAGTAGTAGAATAGCGTCGAGCAATGAGCAGTTCTTC
CDR3: CASSRIASSNEQFF

D: NA
V: TRBV7-2
J: TRBJ2-3
size: NA
DNA: TGTGCCAGCAGCTTAGCGTCTAGCAACCCAGATACGCAGTATTTT
CDR3: CASSLASSNPDTQYF

D: NA
V: TRBV18
J: TRBJ2-7
size: NA
DNA: TGTGCCAGCTCACCACCGAAGGGGTCTTACGAGCAGTACTTC
CDR3: CASSPPKGSYEQYF

D: NA
V: TRBV6-4
J: TRBJ2-7
size: NA
DNA: TGTGCCAGCAGGCCCTACGAGCAGTACTTC
CDR3: CASRPYEQYF

D: NA
V: TRBV5-1
J: TRBJ2-7
size: NA
DNA: TGCGCCAGCAGCACGGGGCTGTCCTACGAGCAGTACTTC
CDR3: CASSTGLSYEQYF

D: TRBD1
V: TRBV2
J: TRBJ2-2
size: NA
DNA: TGTGCCAGCAGCCAGGGGGCGGAGAACACCGGGGAGCTGTTTTTT
CDR3: CASSQGAENTGELFF

D: TRBD1
V: TRBV5-5
J: TRBJ2-3
size: once
DNA: TGTGCCAGCAGCCGCGGACAGGGGACAGATACGCAGTATTTT
CDR3: CASSRGQGTDTQYF

D: TRBD1
V: TRBV7-2
J: TRBJ1-5
size: few
DNA: TGTGCCAGCAGCCGAACAGGATTGGGACAGGGTCAGCCCCAGCATTTT
CDR3: CASSRTGLGQGQPQHF

D: TRBD1
V: TRBV4-1
J: TRBJ2-3
size: once
DNA: TGCGCCAGCAGCCAAGGTGGCTCGGGACAGACAGATACGCAGTATTTT
CDR3: CASSQGGSGQTDTQYF

D: NA
V: TRBV2
J: TRBJ2-1
size: NA
DNA: TGTGCCAGCACCTCACAGGGATCCTACAATGAGCAGTTCTTC
CDR3: CASTSQGSYNEQFF

D: NA
V: TRBV6-5
J: TRBJ1-5
size: NA
DNA: TGTGCCAGCAGTTATGGCGGGGCGGGCCAGCCCCAGCATTTT
CDR3: CASSYGGAGQPQHF

D: NA
V: TRBV5-1
J: TRBJ2-7
size: NA
DNA: TGCGCCAGCAGTTCGGGGAGTTCCGCCTACGAGCAGTACTTC
CDR3: CASSSGSSAYEQYF

D: TRBD2
V: TRBV7-8
J: TRBJ2-4
size: NA
DNA: TGTGCCAGCAGCACGGGGACTAGCGGGAGCACCCTAATTCAGTACTTC
CDR3: CASSTGTSGSTLIQYF

D: TRBD2
V: TRBV5-1
J: TRBJ2-1
size: NA
DNA: TGCGCCAGCAGCTACCTGACTAGCACTAATGAGCAGTTCTTC
CDR3: CASSYLTSTNEQFF

D: TRBD2
V: TRBV7-9
J: TRBJ2-1
size: NA
DNA: TGTGCCAGCAGCTTAAAGGCCACTAGCGGGAGGGCCTACAATGAGCAGTTCTTC
CDR3: CASSLKATSGRAYNEQFF

D: TRBD2
V: TRBV9
J: TRBJ2-7
size: NA
DNA: TGTGCCAGCAGCGTAGTAGCCTTTGGTAGCGGGAGCTCCTACGAGCAGTACTTC
CDR3: CASSVVAFGSGSSYEQYF

D: NA
V: TRBV14
J: TRBJ2-5
size: NA
DNA: TGTGCCAGCAGCCAAGTTCCAGTCTGGGGACAAGAGACCCAGTACTTC
CDR3: CASSQVPVWGQETQYF

D: NA
V: TRBV14
J: TRBJ2-1
size: NA
DNA: TGTGCCAGCAGCCATCTAGCGCATTCGAATGAGCAGTTCTTC
CDR3: CASSHLAHSNEQFF

D: TRBD2
V: TRBV29-1
J: TRBJ2-2
size: NA
DNA: TGCAGCGTCGGTCCTTCCGGGAGGGACACCGGGGAGCTGTTTTTT
CDR3: CSVGPSGRDTGELFF

D: NA
V: TRBV19
J: TRBJ2-7
size: NA
DNA: TGTGCCACCCGAGCTGGACCCTCCTACGAGCAGTACTTC
CDR3: CATRAGPSYEQYF

D: TRBD1
V: TRBV28
J: TRBJ1-1
size: NA
DNA: TGTGCCAGCAGTTTAAATATCGGGACAGGGGCCCTGAACACTGAAGCTTTCTTT
CDR3: CASSLNIGTGALNTEAFF

D: NA
V: TRBV11-3
J: TRBJ1-2
size: NA
DNA: TGTGCCAGCAGCTTAGAGGGGCACGGCTACACCTTC
CDR3: CASSLEGHGYTF

D: TRBD1
V: TRBV5-4
J: TRBJ2-5
size: few
DNA: TGTGCCAGCAGCCCGGGACAGGGGAACTCCATCCAAGAGACCCAGTACTTC
CDR3: CASSPGQGNSIQETQYF

D: TRBD2
V: TRBV19
J: TRBJ2-7
size: NA
DNA: TGTGCCAGTAGACGGACTAGCGGGAGTAGCGAGCAGTACTTC
CDR3: CASRRTSGSSEQYF

D: TRBD1
V: TRBV6-1
J: TRBJ1-4
size: NA
DNA: TGTGCCAGCAGTGAAGCCGTAGGACAGGGATATGAAAAACTGTTTTTT
CDR3: CASSEAVGQGYEKLFF

D: NA
V: TRBV4-1
J: TRBJ1-2
size: NA
DNA: TGCGCCAGCAGCCAGGGTTCCGGGACCGATAATGGCTACACCTTC
CDR3: CASSQGSGTDNGYTF

D: NA
V: TRBV19
J: TRBJ2-5
size: NA
DNA: TGTGCCAGTAGTGAACAGGGAGAGACCCAGTACTTC
CDR3: CASSEQGETQYF

D: TRBD2
V: TRBV11-2
J: TRBJ2-5
size: NA
DNA: TGTGCCAGCAGCTTATTAGGGACGGGGGGACAAGAGACCCAGTACTTC
CDR3: CASSLLGTGGQETQYF

D: NA
V: TRBV20-1
J: TRBJ2-7
size: NA
DNA: TGCAGTGCTGGGACCGACTACGAGCAGTACTTC
CDR3: CSAGTDYEQYF